This TCR beta chain emerged from a study of blood T cell repertoires in COVID-19. On the study more broadly: Whether acute or convalescent, the COVID-19 samples came from the United States, Italy and Spain. In each case, the material was cDNA or gDNA derived from T cells, B-cell-depleted T cells, or PBMCs.

In the authors' workflow: The assay estimated nucleated cells by amplifying reference gene primers. The repertoire was sequenced with immunoSEQ multiplex PCR; TCRdb's copy has only in-frame clones and lacks some. V and J calls and clone size follow that table, whereas D and trimming were derived from the DNA. This sample has under 25,000 clones, with roughly 87% found just once. This clone was seen only a few times. V shed 5 bases and J 7 bases; nucleotides not matched to a gene: 7. CDR1 and CDR2 (germline): MDHEN, SYDVKM. This CDR3 comprises 14 residues. The sequence derives from a human donor with active COVID-19. The donor label of this sample is uncertain. Source material: peripheral blood. The chain has TRBV28 and TRBJ2-1, with 8 bases fitting TRBD1. CDR3 loop: CASSIQGAYNEQFF. The DNA for the CDR3 is TGTGCCAGCAGTATCCAGGGGGCATATAATGAGCAGTTCTTC.